This T cell receptor (beta chain) appears in the sequencing data of a study of blood T cell repertoires in COVID-19. Some clones are missing from TCRdb's copy, which holds only in-frame ones; the method was immunoSEQ multiplex PCR. The sample lists 350,000 to 450,000 clones; 85% to 90% were seen once. Recovered participants had two consecutive negative NP/OP PCR tests, healthcare professional clearance, or symptom resolution. CDR1 is SNHLY and CDR2 is FYNNEI in the germline V gene. The CDR3 has 17 residues. Trimming took 1 base from V and 4 from J, leaving 19 bases between them. The V call is TRBV2, the J call TRBJ1-2, with D perhaps TRBD1 (5 bases). Sequenced input: PBMCs or T cells enriched from blood (not recorded which). This clonotype originated in a young woman who had recovered from COVID-19. For the CDR3, the DNA is TGTGCCAGCAGTGAAGGGAATTATTTGCAGGGCCTCTATGGCTACACCTTC. Translating gives CASSEGNYLQGLYGYTF. The whole variable domain, filled in from reference TRBV2 and TRBJ1-2, reads EPEVTQTPSHQVTQMGQEVILRCVPISNHLYFYWYRQILGQKVEFLVSFYNNEISEKSEIFDDQFSVERPDGSNFTLKIRSTKLEDSAMYFCASSEGNYLQGLYGYTFGSGTRLTVV.